This TCR beta chain was observed in a study of T cells in Graves' hyperthyroidism and ophthalmopathy. Amplified TCR beta CDR3 regions derived from RNA transcripts. HTBI primers were used for first-round RT-PCR of the TCR CDR3. TCRdb itself ran the multiplex PCR reads through MiXCR, one entry per CDR3 protein. The repertoire holds around 580,000 distinct CDR3 sequences, with about a sixth as singletons. On this clonotype: Relative to the germline gene, one junction end is altered; a read error may explain this.

The CDR3 covers 14 residues. Germline V CDR1 and CDR2: SGHRS, YFSETQ. The V call is TRBV5-1, the J call TRBJ2-5; D gene uncertain. This receptor was obtained from a young woman with Graves' hyperthyroidism. Input material: blood. The CDR3 region has the DNA TGTGCCAGCAGTATGGATCCGATCCAAGAGACCCAGTACTTC. This codes for CASSMDPIQETQYF.